These 9 T cell receptor beta chains originate from one sample sequenced in a study of CD8+ T cells in alopecia areata. It was cDNA, reverse transcribed from extracted RNA, that served as the sequencing template. TCRdb's table, derived via immunoSEQ multiplex PCR, lists solely in-frame clones and lacks some. The repertoire holds 150,000 or so clones, about 72% seen once, with about an eighth in the top ten. The sequences come from CD8+ T cells sorted from blood, collected at week 0. The receptors come from a human donor with alopecia areata.

This clone was seen a few times. One end of the junction varies from germline; a read error may be responsible. The chain uses TRBV29-1 and TRBJ2-1; D remains ambiguous. The length of the CDR3 is 14 residues. Germline loops: CDR1 SQVTM, CDR2 ANQGSEA. The CDR3 protein is CSLRGDGSHNEQFF. DNA for the CDR3: TGCAGCCTTCGTGGGGATGGCTCCCACAATGAGCAGTTCTTC.

This clone appeared once. The chain recombines TRBV2 with TRBJ1-5; D unclear. The CDR3 totals 13 residues. Per germline, CDR1 SNHLY and CDR2 FYNNEI. Trimming cost V 4 bases and J 4 bases, with 8 bases left between them. CDR3 loop: CASSVPANQPQHF. CDR3 sequence (DNA): TGTGCCAGCAGTGTGCCAGCAAATCAGCCCCAGCATTTT.

Remarks on this clone: Germline is not matched at one junction end, which may reflect a read error. The rearrangement links TRBV30 to TRBJ1-4; 7 nucleotides agree with TRBD1. This CDR3 is built from 14 residues. CDR1 GTSNPN and CDR2 SVGIG come from the germline V gene (reference sequence). CDR3 region: CAWSRGAGGERLFF. The CDR3 region has the DNA TGTGCCTGGAGTCGTGGGGCAGGGGGTGAAAGACTGTTTTTT.

The chain recombines TRBV7-9 with TRBJ1-1; D remains ambiguous. Per germline, CDR1 SEHNR and CDR2 FQNEAQ (reference sequence). The CDR3 sequence is 15 residues long. The V end lost 2 bases, the J end lost 3 bases, and 13 bases lay between the germline ends. The CDR3 DNA sequence: TGTGCCAGCAGCTTAATGTCGGGCCGAGACACTGAAGCTTTCTTT. Amino acids: CASSLMSGRDTEAFF.

This rearrangement joins TRBV7-8 to TRBJ2-1, with 8 bases fitting TRBD2. V shed 3 bases and J 8 bases; nucleotides not matched to a gene: 15. Germline assignment: CDR1 SGHVS and CDR2 FQNEAQ. The CDR3 is 17 amino acids. As DNA, the CDR3 is TGTGCCAGCAGCTTCGCCACTAGCGGTCCCTTAGCTGATGAGCAGTTCTTC. It is translated as CASSFATSGPLADEQFF.

This rearrangement joins TRBV29-1 to TRBJ2-5; TRBD1 agrees at 10 bases. With V trimmed by 4 bases and J by 1 base, 3 bases remained unmatched. Germline assignment: CDR1 SQVTM and CDR2 ANQGSEA. The CDR3 sequence is 14 residues long. The CDR3, as DNA: TGCAGCGTTGGGTGGACAGGGGGCCAAGAGACCCAGTACTTC. Its protein is CSVGWTGGQETQYF.

This clone came up once. This chain links TRBV5-6 with TRBJ2-7; 7 bases are a match to TRBD1. V was clipped by 5 bases and J by 1 base; unmatched bases: 9. This CDR3 region has 15 residues. The germline gives CDR1 SGHDT, CDR2 YYEEEE. The CDR3 spells CASSFDRAISYEQYF. The CDR3, as DNA: TGTGCCAGCAGTTTTGACAGGGCGATTTCCTACGAGCAGTACTTC.

The genes are TRBV30 and TRBJ2-7, with unresolved D. The length of the CDR3 is 13 residues. Germline values: CDR1 GTSNPN, CDR2 SVGIG (reference sequence). V gave up 4 bases and J gave up 3 bases, with 13 bases separating them. The CDR3 DNA is TGTGCCTGGAACCCAAGTATGAGCTACGAGCAGTACTTC. Encoded protein: CAWNPSMSYEQYF.

The chain is built from TRBV9 and TRBJ2-1; TRBD2 might be the D (6 bases). This CDR3 contains 17 residues. Germline values: CDR1 SGDLS, CDR2 YYNGEE. The V end was cut by 0 bases, the J end by 1 base, with 14 bases between. For the CDR3, the DNA is TGTGCCAGCAGCGTAGCCGGGCTAGCGCCGTCCTACAATGAGCAGTTCTTC. Translating it yields CASSVAGLAPSYNEQFF.